This record covers a single T cell receptor (beta chain). This sample is drawn from a study of T cell responses to AZD1222 COVID-19 vaccine. This CDR3 is 15 amino acids long. The germline CDR1 and CDR2 sequences are SGHAT and FQNNGV. V was cut by 4 bases and J by 5 bases, with 17 bases left in between. This table comes from immunoSEQ multiplex PCR, and its TCRdb copy is limited to in-frame clones, with some not included. The data contain 13,000 to 15,000 clones, roughly four fifths of them singletons. The genes are TRBV11-2 and TRBJ2-5; the D call may be TRBD1 or TRBD2 (5 bases each). The input for sequencing was peripheral blood, taken 28 days after the second AZD1222 dose. This TCR derives from an adult who received the AZD1222 COVID-19 vaccine. The CDR3 loop reads CASSWGPERSETQYF. The CDR3 DNA reads TGTGCCAGCAGCTGGGGACCCGAAAGATCGGAGACCCAGTACTTC.